The T cell receptor beta chain under discussion was sequenced for a study of HIV-infected patients and healthy controls. In the study overall: CD8 counts did not change consistently during early therapy; the CD4:CD8 ratio climbed slightly. Findings of the study overall: Untreated HIV+ repertoires had roughly threefold fewer distinct CDR3s and lower Shannon diversity than healthy controls.

Germline CDR1 reads SGHRS; CDR2 reads YFSETQ. CDR3 length: 16 residues. V lost 0 bases and J 2 bases, leaving 14 bases between the germline ends. This clonotype has at least ten counts. The antigen is unknown. All unsorted peripheral T cells were captured because whole blood was used without fractionation. cDNA was made from around 0.5 ug RNA using alpha and beta constant primers. Using multiplexing indices, alpha and beta chain libraries were generated apart by chain-specific third strand synthesis. A single primer pair per chain amplified all rearrangements, with per-molecule barcodes. Second strand DNA was synthesized using a primer at the SP2 site. TCRdb re-called the 5' RACE reads through MiXCR, storing one row per CDR3 protein. The sample carries 9,900 or so distinct CDR3 sequences, roughly 5.2% recorded once.

The gene calls are TRBV5-1 and TRBJ2-5; D may be TRBD2 (6 bases). The starting material was blood, obtained before antiretroviral therapy. The origin of this receptor is an adult with HIV infection. For the CDR3, the DNA is TGCGCCAGCAGCTTGGGTAGGGAGGTAGGACAAGAGACCCAGTACTTC. Translating it yields CASSLGREVGQETQYF.